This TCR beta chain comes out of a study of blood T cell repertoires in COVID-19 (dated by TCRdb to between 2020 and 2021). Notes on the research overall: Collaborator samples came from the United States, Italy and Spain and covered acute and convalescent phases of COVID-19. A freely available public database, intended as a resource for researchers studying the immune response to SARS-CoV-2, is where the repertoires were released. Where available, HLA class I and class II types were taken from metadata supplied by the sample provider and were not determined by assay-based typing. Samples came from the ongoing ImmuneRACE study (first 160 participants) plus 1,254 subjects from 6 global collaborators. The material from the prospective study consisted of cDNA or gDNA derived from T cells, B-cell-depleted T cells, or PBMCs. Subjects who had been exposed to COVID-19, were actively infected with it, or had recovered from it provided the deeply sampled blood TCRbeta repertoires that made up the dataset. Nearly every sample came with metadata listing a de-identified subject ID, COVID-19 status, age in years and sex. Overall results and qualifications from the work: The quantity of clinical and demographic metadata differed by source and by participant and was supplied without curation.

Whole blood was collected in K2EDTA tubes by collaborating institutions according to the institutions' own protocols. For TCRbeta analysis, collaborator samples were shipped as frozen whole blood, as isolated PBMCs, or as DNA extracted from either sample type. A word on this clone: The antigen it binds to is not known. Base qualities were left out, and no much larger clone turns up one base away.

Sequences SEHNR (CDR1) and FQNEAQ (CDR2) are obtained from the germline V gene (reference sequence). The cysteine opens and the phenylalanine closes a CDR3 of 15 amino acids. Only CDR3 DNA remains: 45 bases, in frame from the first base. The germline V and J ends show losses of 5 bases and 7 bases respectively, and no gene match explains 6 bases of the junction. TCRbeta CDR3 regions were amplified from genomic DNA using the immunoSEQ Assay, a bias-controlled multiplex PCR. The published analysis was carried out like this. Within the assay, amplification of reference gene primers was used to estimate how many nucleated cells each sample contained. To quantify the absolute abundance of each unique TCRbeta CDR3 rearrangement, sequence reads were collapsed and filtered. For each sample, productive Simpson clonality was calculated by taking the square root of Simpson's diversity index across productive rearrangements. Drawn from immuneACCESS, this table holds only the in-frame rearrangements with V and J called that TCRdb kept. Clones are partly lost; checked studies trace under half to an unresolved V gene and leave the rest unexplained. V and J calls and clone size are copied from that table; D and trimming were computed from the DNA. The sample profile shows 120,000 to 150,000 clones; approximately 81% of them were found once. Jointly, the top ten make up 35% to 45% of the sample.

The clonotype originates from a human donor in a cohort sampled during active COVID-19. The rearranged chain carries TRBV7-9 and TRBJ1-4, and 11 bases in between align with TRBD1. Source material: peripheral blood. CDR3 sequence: CASSPPGQGAEKLFF. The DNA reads TGTGCCAGCAGCCCCCCCGGACAGGGGGCTGAAAAACTGTTTTTT.